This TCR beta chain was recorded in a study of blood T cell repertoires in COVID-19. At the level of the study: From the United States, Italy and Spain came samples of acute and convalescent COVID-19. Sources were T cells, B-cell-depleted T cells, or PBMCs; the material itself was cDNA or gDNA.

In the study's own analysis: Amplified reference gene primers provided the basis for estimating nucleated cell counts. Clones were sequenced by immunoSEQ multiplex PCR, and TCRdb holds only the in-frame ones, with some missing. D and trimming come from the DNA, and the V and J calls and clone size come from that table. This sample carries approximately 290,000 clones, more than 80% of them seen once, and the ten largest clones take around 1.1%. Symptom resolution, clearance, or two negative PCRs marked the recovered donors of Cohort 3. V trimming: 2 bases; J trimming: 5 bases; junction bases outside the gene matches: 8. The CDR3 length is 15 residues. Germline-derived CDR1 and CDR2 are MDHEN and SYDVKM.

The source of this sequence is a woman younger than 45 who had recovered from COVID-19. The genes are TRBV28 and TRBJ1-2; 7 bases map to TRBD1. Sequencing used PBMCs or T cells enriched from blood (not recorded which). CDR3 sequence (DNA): TGTGCCAGCAGTTTACCCACAGGGGTAGAATATGGCTACACCTTC. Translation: CASSLPTGVEYGYTF.